The 5 T cell receptor beta chains listed next were all sequenced from one sample in a study of Graves' ophthalmopathy and Graves' hyperthyroidism. As the template, RNA transcripts were used to amplify TCR beta CDR3 regions. First-round RT-PCR employed HTBI primers, with a second-round multiplex PCR after it. TCRdb re-called the multiplex PCR reads with MiXCR, one entry per CDR3 protein. The table has 580,000 or so distinct CDR3 sequences, less than 40% seen once. The sequenced sample was peripheral blood or thyroid tissue (not recorded which). The receptors come from an adult man with Graves' hyperthyroidism.

This clonotype appeared a few times. The chain uses TRBV29-1 and TRBJ2-7, with D tentatively TRBD1 (6 bases). The CDR3 has 15 residues. V lost 4 bases and J lost 2, with 18 bases in between. Germline assignment: CDR1 SQVTM and CDR2 ANQGSEA. The CDR3 loop is CSVAEDSTLTYEQYF. The CDR3, as DNA: TGCAGCGTTGCTGAGGACAGCACCTTGACCTACGAGCAGTACTTC.

A remark on this clonotype: This may be a read error, as it is one base from a much larger clone. This rearrangement joins TRBV12-5 to TRBJ1-3; D uncertain. The CDR3 loop spans 15 amino acids. Germline loops: CDR1 LGHNT, CDR2 FRNRAP. CDR3 in amino acids: CASSLRGPLGNTVYF. CDR3 sequence (DNA): TGTGCCAGCAGTTTAAGAGGTCCCCTGGGAAACACCGTATATTTT.

The rearrangement links TRBV5-1 to TRBJ2-7, with D possibly being TRBD1 (6 bases). V lost 0 bases, J lost 5 bases, and 12 bases lay in between. The germline gives CDR1 SGHRS, CDR2 YFSETQ. The CDR3 length is 14 residues. The CDR3 spells CASSLALGADEQYF. Here the CDR3 DNA reads TGCGCCAGCAGCTTGGCCCTGGGGGCGGACGAGCAGTACTTC.

The chain recombines TRBV7-8 with TRBJ2-5; D is possibly TRBD2 (6 bases). The J call is uncertain, as TRBJ2-1 better fits the DNA end. Germline V gene data show CDR1 as SGHVS and CDR2 as FQNEAQ. The CDR3 is 13 residues long. The CDR3 loop reads CASSKTRSGEQFF. The CDR3 DNA reads TGTGCCAGCAGCAAGACTAGGTCGGGCGAGCAGTTCTTC.

Of note for this clonotype: A read error may be the cause here, since a much bigger clone is one base away. This chain links TRBV19 with TRBJ2-2, with D possibly being TRBD2 (5 bases). This CDR3 spans 19 amino acids. Looked up from germline, CDR1 is LNHDA and CDR2 is SQIVND (reference sequence). The CDR3 nucleotides are TGTGCCAGTAGTACCCGATCTTTTTCCGCGGCCTCGAACACCGGGAAGCTGTTTTTT. As protein: CASSTRSFSAASNTGKLFF.